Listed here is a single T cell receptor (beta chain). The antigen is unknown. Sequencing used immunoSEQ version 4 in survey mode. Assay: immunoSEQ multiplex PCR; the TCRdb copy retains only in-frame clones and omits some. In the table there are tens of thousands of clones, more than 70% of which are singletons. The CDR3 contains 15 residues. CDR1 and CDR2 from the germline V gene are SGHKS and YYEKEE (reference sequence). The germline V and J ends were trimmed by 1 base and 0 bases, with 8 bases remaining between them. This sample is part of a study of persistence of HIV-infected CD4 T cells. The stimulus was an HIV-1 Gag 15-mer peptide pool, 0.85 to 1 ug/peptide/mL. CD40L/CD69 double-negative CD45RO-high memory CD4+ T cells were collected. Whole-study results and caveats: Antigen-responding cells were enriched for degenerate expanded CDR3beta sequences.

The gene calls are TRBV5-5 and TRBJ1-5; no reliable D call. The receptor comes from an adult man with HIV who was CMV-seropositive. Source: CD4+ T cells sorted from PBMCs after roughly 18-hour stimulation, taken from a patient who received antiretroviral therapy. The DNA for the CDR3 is TGTGCCAGCAGCTTGCTCTGGCGTAGCAATCAGCCCCAGCATTTT. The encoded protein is CASSLLWRSNQPQHF.